Below are 5 T cell receptor beta chains sequenced from a single sample in a study of blood T cell repertoires in COVID-19. Libraries were prepared by immunoSEQ multiplex PCR; TCRdb keeps only in-frame clonotypes and omits some of them. The sample shows approximately 210,000 clones, 85% to 90% of them seen only once. The sample consisted of peripheral blood. These receptors were obtained from a young man with active or convalescent COVID-19.

This clone was counted once. The V and J genes are TRBV7-9 and TRBJ2-1, with 10 bases matching TRBD2. Germline trimming cut 5 bases from V and 6 bases from J; bases unmatched to any gene: 4. From germline, CDR1 is SEHNR and CDR2 FQNEAQ (reference sequence). The CDR3 totals 14 residues. The CDR3 DNA reads as TGTGCCAGCAGCCCTAGCGGGAGTCCCAATGAGCAGTTCTTC. Protein sequence: CASSPSGSPNEQFF.

The chain recombines TRBV30 with TRBJ1-5, with D unresolved. CDR1 is GTSNPN and CDR2 is SVGIG in the germline V gene (reference sequence). The CDR3 extends over 13 amino acids. The V and J ends lost 0 bases and 7 bases respectively, with 10 bases between them. DNA of the CDR3: TGTGCCTGGAGTGTTGGTGAGCGGCAGCCCCAGCATTTT. Its protein product is CAWSVGERQPQHF.

The rearrangement joins TRBV10-1 to TRBJ1-2; the D gene is possibly TRBD1 (6 bases). Germline V gives CDR1 WNHNN, CDR2 SYGVQD (reference sequence). The CDR3 covers 13 residues. Trimming took off 3 bases at V and 2 bases at J, with 7 bases between the two ends. CDR3 nucleotides: TGCGCCAGCAGTGACCAGGGGAACTATGGCTACACCTTC. Its translation is CASSDQGNYGYTF.

The rearrangement links TRBV30 to TRBJ1-4, with 7 bases that match TRBD1. Germline CDR1 reads GTSNPN; CDR2 reads SVGIG (reference sequence). Trimming cost V 1 base and J 7 bases; bases outside gene matches: 9. The CDR3 has 15 amino acids. CDR3 coding DNA: TGTGCCTGGAGTGCCACCGACAGGGCGGGTGAAAAACTGTTTTTT. Its translation is CAWSATDRAGEKLFF. Based on the CDR3 plus reference TRBV30 and TRBJ1-4, the full variable domain is SQTIHQWPATLVQPVGSPLSLECTVEGTSNPNLYWYRQAAGRGLQLLFYSVGIGQISSEVPQNLSASRPQDRQFILSSKKLLLSDSGFYLCAWSATDRAGEKLFFGSGTQLSVL.

V usage is TRBV28 and J usage is TRBJ2-3; TRBD2 is a possible D gene (6 bases). The V end lost 3 bases, the J end lost 6 bases, and 10 bases lay between the germline ends. The CDR3 is 13 amino acids. Germline V gene lookup returns CDR1 MDHEN and CDR2 SYDVKM. The CDR3 region has the DNA TGTGCCAGCAGTTTGACTAGAGGTGATACGCAGTATTTT. It specifies CASSLTRGDTQYF.